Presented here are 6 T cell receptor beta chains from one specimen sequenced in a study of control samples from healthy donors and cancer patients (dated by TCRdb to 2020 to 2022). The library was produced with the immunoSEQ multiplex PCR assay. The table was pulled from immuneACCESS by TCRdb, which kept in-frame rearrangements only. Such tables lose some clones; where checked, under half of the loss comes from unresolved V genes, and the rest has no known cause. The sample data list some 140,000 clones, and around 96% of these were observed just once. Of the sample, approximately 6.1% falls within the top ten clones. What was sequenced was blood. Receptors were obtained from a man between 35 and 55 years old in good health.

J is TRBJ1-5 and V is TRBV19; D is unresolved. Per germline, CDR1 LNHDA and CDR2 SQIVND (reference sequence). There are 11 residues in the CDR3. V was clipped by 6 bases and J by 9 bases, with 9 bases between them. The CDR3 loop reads CASRGWGPQHF. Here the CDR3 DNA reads TGTGCCAGTAGAGGGTGGGGGCCCCAGCATTTT. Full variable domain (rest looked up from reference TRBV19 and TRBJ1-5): DGGITQSPKYLFRKEGQNVTLSCEQNLNHDAMYWYRQDPGQGLRLIYYSQIVNDFQKGDIAEGYSVSREKKESFPLTVTSAQKNPTAFYLCASRGWGPQHFGDGTRLSIL.

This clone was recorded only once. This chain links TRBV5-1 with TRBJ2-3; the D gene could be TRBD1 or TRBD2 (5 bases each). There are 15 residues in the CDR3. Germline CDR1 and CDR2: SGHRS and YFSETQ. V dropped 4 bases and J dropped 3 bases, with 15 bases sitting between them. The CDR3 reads CASSDRGRGTDTQYF. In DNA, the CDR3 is TGCGCCAGCAGCGACCGGGGCCGAGGTACAGATACGCAGTATTTT. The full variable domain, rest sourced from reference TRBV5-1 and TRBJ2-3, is KAGVTQTPRYLIKTRGQQVTLSCSPISGHRSVSWYQQTPGQGLQFLFEYFSETQRNKGNFPGRFSGRQFSNSRSEMNVSTLELGDSALYLCASSDRGRGTDTQYFGPGTRLTVL.

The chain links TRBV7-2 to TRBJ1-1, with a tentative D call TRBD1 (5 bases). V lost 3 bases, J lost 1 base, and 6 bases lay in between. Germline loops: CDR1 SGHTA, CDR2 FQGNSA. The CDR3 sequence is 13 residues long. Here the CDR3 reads CASSLQGNTEAFF. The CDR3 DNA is TGTGCCAGCAGCTTGCAGGGGAACACTGAAGCTTTCTTT. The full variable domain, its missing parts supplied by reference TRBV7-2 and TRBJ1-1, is GAGVSQSPSNKVTEKGKDVELRCDPISGHTALYWYRQSLGQGLEFLIYFQGNSAPDKSGLPSDRFSAERTGGSVSTLTIQRTQQEDSAVYLCASSLQGNTEAFFGQGTRLTVV.

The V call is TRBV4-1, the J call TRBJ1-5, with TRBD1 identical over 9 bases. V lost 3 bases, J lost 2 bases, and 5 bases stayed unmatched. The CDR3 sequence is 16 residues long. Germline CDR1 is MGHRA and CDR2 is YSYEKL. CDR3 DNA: TGCGCCAGCAGCCATCCGGGACAGGGTCGCAATCAGCCCCAGCATTTT. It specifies CASSHPGQGRNQPQHF.

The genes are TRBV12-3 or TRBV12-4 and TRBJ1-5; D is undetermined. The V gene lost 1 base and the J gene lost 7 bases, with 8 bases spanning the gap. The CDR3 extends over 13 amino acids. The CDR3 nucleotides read TGTGCCAGCAGTTTAGTGAGGGAACAGCCCCAGCATTTT. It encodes CASSLVREQPQHF.

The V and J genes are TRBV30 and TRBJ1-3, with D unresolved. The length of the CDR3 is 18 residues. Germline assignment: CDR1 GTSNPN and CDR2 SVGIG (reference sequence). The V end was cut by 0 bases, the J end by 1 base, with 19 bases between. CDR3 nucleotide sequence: TGTGCCTGGAGTGTAGAATTTCGTACGGTGAGATCTGGAAACACCATATATTTT. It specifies CAWSVEFRTVRSGNTIYF.